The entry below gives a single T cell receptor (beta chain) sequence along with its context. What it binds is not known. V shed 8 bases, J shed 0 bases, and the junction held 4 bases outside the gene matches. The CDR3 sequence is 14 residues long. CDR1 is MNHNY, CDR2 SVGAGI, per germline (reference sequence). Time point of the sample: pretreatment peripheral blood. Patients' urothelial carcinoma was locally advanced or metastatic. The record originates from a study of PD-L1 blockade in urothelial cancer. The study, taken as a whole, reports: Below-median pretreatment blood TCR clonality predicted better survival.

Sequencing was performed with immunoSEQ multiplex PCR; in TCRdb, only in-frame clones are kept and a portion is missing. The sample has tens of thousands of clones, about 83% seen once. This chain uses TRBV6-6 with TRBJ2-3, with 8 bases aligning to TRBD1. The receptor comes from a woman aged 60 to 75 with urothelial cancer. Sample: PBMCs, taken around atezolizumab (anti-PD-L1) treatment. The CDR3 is CASVRGLSTDTQYF. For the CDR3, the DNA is TGTGCCAGCGTCAGGGGGCTAAGCACAGATACGCAGTATTTT.